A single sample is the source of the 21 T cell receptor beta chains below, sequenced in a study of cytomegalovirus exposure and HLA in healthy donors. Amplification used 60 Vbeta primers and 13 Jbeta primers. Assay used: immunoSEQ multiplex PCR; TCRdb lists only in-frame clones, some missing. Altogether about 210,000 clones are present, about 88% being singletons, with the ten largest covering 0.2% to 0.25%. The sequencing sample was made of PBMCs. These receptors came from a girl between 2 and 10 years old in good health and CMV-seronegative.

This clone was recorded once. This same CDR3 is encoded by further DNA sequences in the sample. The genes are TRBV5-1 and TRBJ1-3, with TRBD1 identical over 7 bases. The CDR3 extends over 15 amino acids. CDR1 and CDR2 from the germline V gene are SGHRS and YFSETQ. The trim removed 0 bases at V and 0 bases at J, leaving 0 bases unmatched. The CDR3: CASSLGTGSGNTIYF. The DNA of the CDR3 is TGCGCCAGCAGCTTGGGGACAGGCTCTGGAAACACCATATATTTT.

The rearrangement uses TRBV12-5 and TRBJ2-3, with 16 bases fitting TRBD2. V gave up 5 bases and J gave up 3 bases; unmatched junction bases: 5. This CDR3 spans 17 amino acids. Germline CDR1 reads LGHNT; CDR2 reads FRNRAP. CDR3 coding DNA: TGTGCTAGTGGTGGGGGACTAGCGGGGGGGCGGACAGATACGCAGTATTTT. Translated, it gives CASGGGLAGGRTDTQYF.

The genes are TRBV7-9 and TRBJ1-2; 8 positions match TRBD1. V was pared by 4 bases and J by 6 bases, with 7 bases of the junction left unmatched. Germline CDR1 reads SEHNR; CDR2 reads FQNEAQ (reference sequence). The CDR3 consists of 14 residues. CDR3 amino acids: CASSSGQGRNGYTF. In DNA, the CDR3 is TGTGCCAGCAGCTCTGGACAGGGTAGAAATGGCTACACCTTC.

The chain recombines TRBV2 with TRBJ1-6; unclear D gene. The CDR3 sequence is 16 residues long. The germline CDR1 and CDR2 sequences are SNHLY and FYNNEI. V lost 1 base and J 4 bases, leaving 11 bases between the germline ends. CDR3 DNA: TGTGCCAGCAGTGAAGTCGGGAGATCTTATAATTCACCCCTCCACTTT. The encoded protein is CASSEVGRSYNSPLHF.

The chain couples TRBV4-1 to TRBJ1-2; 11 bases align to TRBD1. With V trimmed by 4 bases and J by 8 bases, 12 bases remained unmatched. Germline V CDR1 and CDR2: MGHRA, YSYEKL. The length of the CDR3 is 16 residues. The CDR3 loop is CASSRSGGQGGQGYTF. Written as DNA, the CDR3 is TGCGCCAGCAGCCGAAGCGGGGGACAGGGGGGTCAGGGCTACACCTTC.

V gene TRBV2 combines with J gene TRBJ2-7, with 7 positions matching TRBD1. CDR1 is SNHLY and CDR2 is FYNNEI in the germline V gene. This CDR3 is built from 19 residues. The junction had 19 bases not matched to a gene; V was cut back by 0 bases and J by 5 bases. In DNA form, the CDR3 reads TGTGCCAGCAGTGAAGCGCTCGGGTGGAACAGGGGTGGCTTTGACGAGCAGTACTTC. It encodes CASSEALGWNRGGFDEQYF.

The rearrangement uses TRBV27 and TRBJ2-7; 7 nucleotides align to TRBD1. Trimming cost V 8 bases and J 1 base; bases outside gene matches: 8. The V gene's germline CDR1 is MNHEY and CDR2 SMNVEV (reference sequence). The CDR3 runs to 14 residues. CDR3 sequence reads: CASSRDSLSYEQYF. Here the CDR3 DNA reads TGTGCCAGCTCCCGGGACAGCCTATCCTACGAGCAGTACTTC.

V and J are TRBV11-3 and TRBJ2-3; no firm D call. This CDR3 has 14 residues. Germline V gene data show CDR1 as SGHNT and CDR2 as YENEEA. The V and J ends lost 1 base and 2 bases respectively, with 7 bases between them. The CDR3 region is CASSLGSATDTQYF. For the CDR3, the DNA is TGTGCCAGCAGCTTAGGCAGCGCCACAGATACGCAGTATTTT.

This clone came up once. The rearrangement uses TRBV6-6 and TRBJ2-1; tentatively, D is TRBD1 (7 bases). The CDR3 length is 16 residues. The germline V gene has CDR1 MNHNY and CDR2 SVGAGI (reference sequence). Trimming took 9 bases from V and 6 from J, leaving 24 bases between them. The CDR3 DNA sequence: TGTGCCAGTCATGACCGGATTCGGCAGGGGGGCAATGAGCAGTTCTTC. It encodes CASHDRIRQGGNEQFF.

As DNA, the CDR3 is TGTGCCAGCAGCTTATCAAGCGGATTCTCTGGGGCCAACGTCCTGACTTTC. Translation gives CASSLSSGFSGANVLTF. The V and J genes are TRBV7-2 and TRBJ2-6, with a weak D call TRBD2 (5 bases). V was clipped by 2 bases and J by 0 bases, with 11 bases between them. The CDR3 has 17 residues. Germline V CDR1 and CDR2: SGHTA, FQGNSA. Full variable domain (remainder filled in from reference TRBV7-2 and TRBJ2-6): GAGVSQSPSNKVTEKGKDVELRCDPISGHTALYWYRQSLGQGLEFLIYFQGNSAPDKSGLPSDRFSAERTGGSVSTLTIQRTQQEDSAVYLCASSLSSGFSGANVLTFGAGSRLTVL.

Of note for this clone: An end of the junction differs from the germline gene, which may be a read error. The CDR3 DNA follows: TGTTCCAGCAGCCCTAAACTGACTTGGCCCTTCAACTATGGCTACACCTTC. Translation: CSSSPKLTWPFNYGYTF. The genes are TRBV7-9 and TRBJ1-2; D uncertain. The CDR3 spans 17 residues. Germline V gives CDR1 SEHNR, CDR2 FQNEAQ (reference sequence). Full variable domain (outside the CDR3, taken from reference TRBV7-9 and TRBJ1-2): DTGVSQNPRHKITKRGQNVTFRCDPISEHNRLYWYRQTLGQGPEFLTYFQNEAQLEKSRLLSDRFSAERPKGSFSTLEIQRTEQGDSAMYLCSSSPKLTWPFNYGYTFGSGTRLTVV.

The CDR3: CASSELLLETQYF. The CDR3 nucleotides are TGTGCCAGCAGTGAACTTCTACTAGAGACCCAGTACTTC. The chain is built from TRBV6-1 and TRBJ2-5; D is undetermined. Trimming removed 2 bases at V and 4 bases at J, with 8 bases between. Germline V lookup: CDR1 MNHNS, CDR2 SASEGT. This CDR3 is 13 amino acids long.

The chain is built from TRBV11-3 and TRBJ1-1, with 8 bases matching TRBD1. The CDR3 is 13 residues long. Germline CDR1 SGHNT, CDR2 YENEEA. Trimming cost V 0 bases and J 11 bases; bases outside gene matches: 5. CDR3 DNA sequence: TGTGCCAGCAGCTTAGAGTGGCAGGGGGCGGCTTTCTTT. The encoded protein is CASSLEWQGAAFF.

CDR3 bases: TGTGCCAGCAGCTTAGTGACTAGCGGGAGGGTGGTGTATTTT. As protein: CASSLVTSGRVVYF. The chain is built from TRBV7-6 and TRBJ2-3, with 14 bases matching TRBD2. V was pared by 1 base and J by 14 bases, with 5 bases of the junction left unmatched. The CDR3 consists of 14 residues. Germline CDR1 SGHVS, CDR2 FNYEAQ.

CDR3 in amino acids: CASSQSGGITGELFF. CDR3 DNA sequence: TGTGCCAGCAGCCAAAGCGGGGGGATCACCGGGGAGCTGTTTTTT. The chain combines TRBV4-2 with TRBJ2-2; 9 bases are a match to TRBD2. The CDR3 is 15 amino acids. CDR1 and CDR2 from the germline V gene are LGHNA and YNFKEQ. Trimming removed 2 bases from V and 4 bases from J; junction bases left unmatched: 2.

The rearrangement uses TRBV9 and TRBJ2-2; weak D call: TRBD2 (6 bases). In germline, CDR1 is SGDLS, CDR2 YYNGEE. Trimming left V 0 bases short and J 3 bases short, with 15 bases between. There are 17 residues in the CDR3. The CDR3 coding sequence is TGTGCCAGCAGCGTAGCCGAGCGGGTGGGGTACACCGGGGAGCTGTTTTTT. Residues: CASSVAERVGYTGELFF.

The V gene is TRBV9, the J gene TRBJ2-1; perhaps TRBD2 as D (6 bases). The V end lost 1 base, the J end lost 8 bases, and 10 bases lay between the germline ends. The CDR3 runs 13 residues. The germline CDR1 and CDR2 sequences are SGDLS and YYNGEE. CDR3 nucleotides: TGTGCCAGCAGCGTAAAGACTAGGGATGAGCAGTTCTTC. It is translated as CASSVKTRDEQFF. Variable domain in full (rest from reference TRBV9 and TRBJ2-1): DSGVTQTPKHLITATGQRVTLRCSPRSGDLSVYWYQQSLDQGLQFLIQYYNGEERAKGNILERFSAQQFPDLHSELNLSSLELGDSALYFCASSVKTRDEQFFGPGTRLTVL.

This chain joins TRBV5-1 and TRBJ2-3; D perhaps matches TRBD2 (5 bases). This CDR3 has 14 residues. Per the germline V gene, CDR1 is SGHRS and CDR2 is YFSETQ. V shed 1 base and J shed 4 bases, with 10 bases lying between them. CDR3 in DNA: TGCGCCAGCAGCTTGACTAGAAGTCCAGATACGCAGTATTTT. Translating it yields CASSLTRSPDTQYF.

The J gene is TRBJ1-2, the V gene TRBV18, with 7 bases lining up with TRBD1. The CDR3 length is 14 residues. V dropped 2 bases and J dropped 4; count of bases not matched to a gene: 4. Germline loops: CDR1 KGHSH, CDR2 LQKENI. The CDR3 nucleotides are TGTGCCAGCTCACCAGTAGGGGGCGGCTATGGCTACACCTTC. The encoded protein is CASSPVGGGYGYTF.

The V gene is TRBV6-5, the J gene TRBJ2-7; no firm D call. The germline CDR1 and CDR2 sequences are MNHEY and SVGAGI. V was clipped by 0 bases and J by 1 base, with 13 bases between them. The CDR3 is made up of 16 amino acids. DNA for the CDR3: TGTGCCAGCAGTTACTCGAGAACGCGGATATCCTACGAGCAGTACTTC. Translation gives CASSYSRTRISYEQYF.

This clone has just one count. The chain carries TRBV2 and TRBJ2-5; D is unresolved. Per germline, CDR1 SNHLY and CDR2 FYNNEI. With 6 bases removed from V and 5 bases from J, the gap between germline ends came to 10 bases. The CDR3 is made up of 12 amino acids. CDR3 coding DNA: TGTGCCAGCAGGGAGCTGTGGGAGACCCAGTACTTC. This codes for CASRELWETQYF.